These T cell receptor beta chains were read from a single sample in a study of blood T cell repertoires in COVID-19. TCRdb's table, derived via immunoSEQ multiplex PCR, lists solely in-frame clones and lacks some. The sample holds some 120,000 clones; around three quarters are singletons and the top ten take 30% to 45%. Material: peripheral blood. The receptors shown here come from a man aged 35 to 55 with active or convalescent COVID-19. Each CDR3 is given without its conserved first and last residue. Fields, in order: D gene, V gene, clone size, CDR3 protein. A D gene is named only where the DNA matches it firmly. Clone size is not always given. Where it is, it says once, few, many or a class for expanded clones.

d_gene: NA; v_gene: TRBV9; abundance: NA; CDR3aa: ASSVGETSYNEQF
d_gene: TRBD1; v_gene: TRBV18; abundance: many; CDR3aa: ASSPRDSRSGSPLH
d_gene: NA; v_gene: TRBV5-1; abundance: NA; CDR3aa: ASWAGTNTGELF
d_gene: NA; v_gene: TRBV6-1; abundance: NA; CDR3aa: ASSEAGGGETQY
d_gene: NA; v_gene: TRBV11-2; abundance: NA; CDR3aa: ASSLRSQGTYGYT
d_gene: NA; v_gene: TRBV28; abundance: NA; CDR3aa: ASSEEYEQY
d_gene: TRBD1; v_gene: TRBV4-1; abundance: once; CDR3aa: ASSQQSPGTGTATNEKLF
d_gene: TRBD1; v_gene: TRBV4-2; abundance: once; CDR3aa: ASSRDRGNSYEQY
d_gene: TRBD2; v_gene: TRBV11-3; abundance: NA; CDR3aa: ASSPGASGSKETQY
d_gene: NA; v_gene: TRBV6-4; abundance: many; CDR3aa: ASSRDSTTGELF
d_gene: NA; v_gene: TRBV3-1/TRBV3-2; abundance: NA; CDR3aa: ASSQVTRRDYGYT
d_gene: NA; v_gene: TRBV24-1; abundance: NA; CDR3aa: ATSDVTRRGPETQY
d_gene: TRBD1; v_gene: TRBV7-7; abundance: NA; CDR3aa: ASSPLDRGLSGNTIY
d_gene: NA; v_gene: TRBV4-3; abundance: few; CDR3aa: ASSRARSSYNEQF
d_gene: NA; v_gene: TRBV5-4; abundance: NA; CDR3aa: ASSGEGGRPGELF
d_gene: TRBD1; v_gene: TRBV27; abundance: NA; CDR3aa: ASSSPGTGTAYGYT
d_gene: TRBD2; v_gene: TRBV5-4; abundance: few; CDR3aa: ASSELAGVNLGADTQY
d_gene: TRBD1; v_gene: TRBV9; abundance: NA; CDR3aa: ASSVHTGASTDTQY
d_gene: NA; v_gene: TRBV10-3; abundance: few; CDR3aa: AIAERGETQY
d_gene: NA; v_gene: TRBV9; abundance: NA; CDR3aa: ASTGEVAVAYNEQF